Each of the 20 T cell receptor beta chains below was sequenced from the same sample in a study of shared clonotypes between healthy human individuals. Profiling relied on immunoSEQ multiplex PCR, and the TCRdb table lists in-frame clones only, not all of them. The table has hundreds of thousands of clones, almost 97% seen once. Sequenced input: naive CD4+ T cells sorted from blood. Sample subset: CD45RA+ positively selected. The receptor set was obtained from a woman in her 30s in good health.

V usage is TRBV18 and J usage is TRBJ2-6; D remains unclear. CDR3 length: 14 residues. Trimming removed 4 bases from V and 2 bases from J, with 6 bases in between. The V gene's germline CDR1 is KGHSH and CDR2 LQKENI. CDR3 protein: CASSRIPGANVLTF. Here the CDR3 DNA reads TGTGCCAGCTCACGTATACCTGGGGCCAACGTCCTGACTTTC. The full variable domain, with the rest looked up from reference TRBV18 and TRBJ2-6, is NAGVMQNPRHLVRRRGQEARLRCSPMKGHSHVYWYRQLPEEGLKFMVYLQKENIIDESGMPKERFSAEFPKEGPSILRIQQVVRGDSAAYFCASSRIPGANVLTFGAGSRLTVL.

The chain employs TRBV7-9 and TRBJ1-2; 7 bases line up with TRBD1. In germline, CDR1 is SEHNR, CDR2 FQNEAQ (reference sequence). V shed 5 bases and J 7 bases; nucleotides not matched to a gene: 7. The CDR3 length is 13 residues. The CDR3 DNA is TGTGCCAGCAGCCCCAGGGGGTTGGCTGGCTACACCTTC. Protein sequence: CASSPRGLAGYTF.

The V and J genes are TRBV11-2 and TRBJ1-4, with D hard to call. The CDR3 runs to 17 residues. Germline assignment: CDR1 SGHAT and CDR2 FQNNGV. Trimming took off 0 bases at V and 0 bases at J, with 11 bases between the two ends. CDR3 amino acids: CASSLDLGFATNEKLFF. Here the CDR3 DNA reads TGTGCCAGCAGCTTAGATCTTGGTTTTGCAACTAATGAAAAACTGTTTTTT.

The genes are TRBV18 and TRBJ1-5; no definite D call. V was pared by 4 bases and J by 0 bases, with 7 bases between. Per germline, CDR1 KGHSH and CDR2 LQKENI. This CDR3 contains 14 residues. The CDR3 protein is CASSRSGSNQPQHF. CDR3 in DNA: TGTGCCAGCTCACGGAGCGGTAGCAATCAGCCCCAGCATTTT.

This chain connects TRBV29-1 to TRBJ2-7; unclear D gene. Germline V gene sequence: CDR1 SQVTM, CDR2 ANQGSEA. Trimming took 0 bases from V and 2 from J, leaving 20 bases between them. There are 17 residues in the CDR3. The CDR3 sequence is CSVEDSPTPSGTYEQYF. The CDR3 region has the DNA TGCAGCGTTGAAGATTCCCCGACACCTTCCGGCACCTACGAGCAGTACTTC.

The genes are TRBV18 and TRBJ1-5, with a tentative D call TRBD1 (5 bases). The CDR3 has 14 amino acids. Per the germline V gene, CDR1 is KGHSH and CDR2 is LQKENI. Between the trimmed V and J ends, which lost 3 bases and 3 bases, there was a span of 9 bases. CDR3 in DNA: TGTGCCAGCTCACCCATGGACAACAATCAGCCCCAGCATTTT. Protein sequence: CASSPMDNNQPQHF.

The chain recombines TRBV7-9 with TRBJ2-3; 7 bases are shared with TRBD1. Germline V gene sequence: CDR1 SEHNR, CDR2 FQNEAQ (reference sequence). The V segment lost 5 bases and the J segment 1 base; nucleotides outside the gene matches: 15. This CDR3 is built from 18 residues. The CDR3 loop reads CASSPQGVTGAGTDTQYF. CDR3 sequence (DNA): TGTGCCAGCAGCCCCCAGGGGGTCACGGGCGCCGGCACAGATACGCAGTATTTT.

CDR3 coding DNA: TGTGCCAGCAGCGTAGACCTCCCACCCGGGGTGCAGTTCTTC. As protein: CASSVDLPPGVQFF. The V call is TRBV9, the J call TRBJ2-1; possibly TRBD2 for D (5 bases). CDR1 and CDR2 (germline): SGDLS, YYNGEE. This CDR3 is 14 amino acids long. V dropped 0 bases and J dropped 12 bases, with 16 bases sitting between them.

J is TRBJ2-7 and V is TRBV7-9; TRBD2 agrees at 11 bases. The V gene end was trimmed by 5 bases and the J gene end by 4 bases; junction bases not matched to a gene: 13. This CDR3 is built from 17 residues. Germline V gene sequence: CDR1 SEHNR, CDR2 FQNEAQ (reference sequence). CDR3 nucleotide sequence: TGTGCCAGCAGCCCACTAGCGGGAGTCCAAAGTTCATACGAGCAGTACTTC. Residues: CASSPLAGVQSSYEQYF.

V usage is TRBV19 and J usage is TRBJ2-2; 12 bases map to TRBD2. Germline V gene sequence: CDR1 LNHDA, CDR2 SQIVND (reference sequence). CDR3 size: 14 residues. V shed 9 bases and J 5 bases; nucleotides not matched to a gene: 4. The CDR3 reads CASIGTSGTGELFF. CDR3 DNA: TGTGCCAGCATCGGGACTAGCGGGACCGGGGAGCTGTTTTTT.

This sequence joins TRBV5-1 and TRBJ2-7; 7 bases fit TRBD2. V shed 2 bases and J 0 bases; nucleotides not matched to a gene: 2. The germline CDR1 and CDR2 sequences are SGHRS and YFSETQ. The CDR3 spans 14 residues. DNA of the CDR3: TGCGCCAGCAGCTTCGGGGGGAACTCCTACGAGCAGTACTTC. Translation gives CASSFGGNSYEQYF.

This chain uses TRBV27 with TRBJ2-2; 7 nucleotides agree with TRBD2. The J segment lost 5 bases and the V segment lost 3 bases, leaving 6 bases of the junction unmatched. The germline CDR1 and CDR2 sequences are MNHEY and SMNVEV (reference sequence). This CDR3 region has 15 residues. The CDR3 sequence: CASSFGGGWTGELFF. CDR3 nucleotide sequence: TGTGCCAGCAGTTTCGGCGGGGGTTGGACCGGGGAGCTGTTTTTT.

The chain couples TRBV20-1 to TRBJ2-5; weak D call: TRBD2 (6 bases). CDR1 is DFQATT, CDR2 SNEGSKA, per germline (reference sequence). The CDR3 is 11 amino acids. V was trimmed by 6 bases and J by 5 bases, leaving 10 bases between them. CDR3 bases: TGCAGTGCCGGGAGTGGGGAGACCCAGTACTTC. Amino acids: CSAGSGETQYF.

The CDR3 sequence: CASSIGNEETQYF. Written as DNA, the CDR3 is TGTGCCAGCTCAATCGGGAATGAAGAGACCCAGTACTTC. The V and J genes are TRBV18 and TRBJ2-5; the D gene is possibly TRBD2 (5 bases). CDR1 and CDR2 from the germline V gene are KGHSH and LQKENI. Between the trimmed V and J ends, which lost 5 bases and 3 bases, there was a span of 10 bases. This CDR3 has 13 amino acids. The full variable domain, in which reference TRBV18 and TRBJ2-5 provide the parts outside the CDR3, is NAGVMQNPRHLVRRRGQEARLRCSPMKGHSHVYWYRQLPEEGLKFMVYLQKENIIDESGMPKERFSAEFPKEGPSILRIQQVVRGDSAAYFCASSIGNEETQYFGPGTRLLVL.

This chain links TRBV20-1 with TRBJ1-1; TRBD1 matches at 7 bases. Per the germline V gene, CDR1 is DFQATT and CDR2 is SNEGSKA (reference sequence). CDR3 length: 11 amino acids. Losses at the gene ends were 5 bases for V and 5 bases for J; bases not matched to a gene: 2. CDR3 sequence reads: CSAHRGTEAFF. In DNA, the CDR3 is TGCAGTGCTCACAGGGGTACTGAAGCTTTCTTT.

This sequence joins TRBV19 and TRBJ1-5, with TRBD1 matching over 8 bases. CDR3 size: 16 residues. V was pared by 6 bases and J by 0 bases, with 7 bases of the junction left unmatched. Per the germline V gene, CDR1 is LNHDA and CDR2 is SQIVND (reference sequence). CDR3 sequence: CASSHGTGYSNQPQHF. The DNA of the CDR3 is TGTGCCAGTAGCCATGGGACAGGCTATAGCAATCAGCCCCAGCATTTT.

The CDR3 here is CASRELDRYNEQFF. In DNA, the CDR3 is TGTGCCAGCAGAGAATTGGACAGATACAATGAGCAGTTCTTC. The chain couples TRBV6-1 to TRBJ2-1; weak D call: TRBD1 (6 bases). V shed 6 bases and J shed 4 bases, with 13 bases lying between them. Germline loops: CDR1 MNHNS, CDR2 SASEGT. The CDR3 runs 14 residues.

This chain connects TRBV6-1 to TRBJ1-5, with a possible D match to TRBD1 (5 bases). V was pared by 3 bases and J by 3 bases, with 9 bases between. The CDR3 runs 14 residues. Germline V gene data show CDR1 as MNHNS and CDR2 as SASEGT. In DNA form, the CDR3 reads TGTGCCAGCAGTGACGTCAGGGCCAATCAGCCCCAGCATTTT. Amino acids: CASSDVRANQPQHF.

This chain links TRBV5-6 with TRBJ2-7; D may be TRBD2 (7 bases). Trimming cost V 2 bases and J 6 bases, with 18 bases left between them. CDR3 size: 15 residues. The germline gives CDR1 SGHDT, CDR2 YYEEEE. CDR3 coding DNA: TGTGCCAGCAGCTTTATGGGGGGGACACTTGGCGAGCAGTACTTC. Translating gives CASSFMGGTLGEQYF.

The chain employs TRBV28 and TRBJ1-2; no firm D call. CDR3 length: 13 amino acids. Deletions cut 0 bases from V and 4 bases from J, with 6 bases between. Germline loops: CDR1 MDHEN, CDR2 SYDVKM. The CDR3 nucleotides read TGTGCCAGCAGTTTATGGTCCATCTATGGCTACACCTTC. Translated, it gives CASSLWSIYGYTF.